A single sample gave rise to the 15 T cell receptor beta chains below, sequenced in a study of patients and donors after allogeneic stem cell transplantation. TCRdb passed the RT-PCR reads through MiXCR, listing each CDR3 protein once. The data contain about 960,000 distinct CDR3 sequences, more than 15% of them singletons. The material sequenced was blood, either unsorted or a sorted T cell fraction (not recorded which). These TCRs come from a human donor who was either an allogeneic HSCT recipient or a stem cell or donor lymphocyte infusion donor (not recorded which). It is not recorded whose cells these are; they may come from a transplant donor.

This clonotype was seen a few times. The chain is built from TRBV6-1 and TRBJ2-2, with 8 bases aligning to TRBD1. The CDR3 sequence is 15 residues long. The V gene end was trimmed by 6 bases and the J gene end by 2 bases; junction bases not matched to a gene: 5. Germline V gene lookup returns CDR1 MNHNS and CDR2 SASEGT. The CDR3 spells CASRTGAINTGELFF. The DNA of the CDR3 is TGTGCCAGCAGGACAGGGGCCATAAACACCGGGGAGCTGTTTTTT.

This clonotype was seen a handful of times. The chain recombines TRBV5-6 with TRBJ2-1; tentatively, D is TRBD2 (6 bases). CDR3 size: 16 residues. The V and J ends lost 1 base and 8 bases respectively, with 19 bases between them. The germline CDR1 and CDR2 sequences are SGHDT and YYEEEE. The CDR3 DNA reads TGTGCCAGCAGCTTGTTACGGGACTCTCTTAGGGATGAGCAGTTCTTC. It is translated as CASSLLRDSLRDEQFF. The full variable domain, with the rest looked up from reference TRBV5-6 and TRBJ2-1, is DAGVTQSPTHLIKTRGQQVTLRCSPKSGHDTVSWYQQALGQGPQFIFQYYEEEERQRGNFPDRFSGHQFPNYSSELNVNALLLGDSALYLCASSLLRDSLRDEQFFGPGTRLTVL.

This clonotype was seen more than once but under ten times. This chain uses TRBV12-5 with TRBJ2-7; D might be TRBD2 (5 bases). V lost 5 bases and J lost 5, with 13 bases in between. Per the germline V gene, CDR1 is LGHNT and CDR2 is FRNRAP. The CDR3 has 13 residues. CDR3 sequence reads: CASGLLEGHEQYF. CDR3 nucleotides: TGTGCTAGTGGTCTCCTCGAGGGCCACGAGCAGTACTTC. The full variable domain, in which reference TRBV12-5 and TRBJ2-7 provide the parts outside the CDR3, is DARVTQTPRHKVTEMGQEVTMRCQPILGHNTVFWYRQTMMQGLELLAYFRNRAPLDDSGMPKDRFSAEMPDATLATLKIQPSEPRDSAVYFCASGLLEGHEQYFGPGTRLTVT.

The rearrangement uses TRBV9 and TRBJ2-1; D gene uncertain. The CDR3 contains 15 residues. Germline V CDR1 and CDR2: SGDLS, YYNGEE. The germline V and J ends were trimmed by 0 bases and 5 bases, with 12 bases remaining between them. CDR3 nucleotides: TGTGCCAGCAGCGTAGTCCCGAACAAGAACAATGAGCAGTTCTTC. It is translated as CASSVVPNKNNEQFF.

V is TRBV9 and J is TRBJ2-2; D might be TRBD2 (6 bases). Germline V lookup: CDR1 SGDLS, CDR2 YYNGEE. The CDR3 totals 14 residues. V was clipped by 6 bases and J by 1 base, with 10 bases between them. The CDR3 protein is CASKGRENTGELFF. The CDR3 nucleotides are TGTGCCAGCAAGGGGCGGGAGAACACCGGGGAGCTGTTTTTT.

V usage is TRBV29-1 and J usage is TRBJ2-7; D might be TRBD1 or TRBD2, each matching 5 bases. The V gene lost 4 bases and the J gene lost 3 bases, with 22 bases spanning the gap. CDR1 and CDR2 (germline): SQVTM, ANQGSEA. CDR3 size: 16 residues. The CDR3 bases are TGCAGCGTTGCTAACTACCCGGGCAGGGAGCACTACGAGCAGTACTTC. Residues: CSVANYPGREHYEQYF.

This clonotype was detected a few times. The genes are TRBV19 and TRBJ2-7; either TRBD1 or TRBD2 may supply D (6 bases each). There are 15 residues in the CDR3. CDR1 and CDR2 from the germline V gene are LNHDA and SQIVND (reference sequence). V shed 3 bases and J shed 3 bases, with 15 bases lying between them. CDR3 protein: CASSMSRDIYYEQYF. CDR3 nucleotides: TGTGCCAGTAGTATGTCGCGGGACATATACTACGAGCAGTACTTC. Together with reference TRBV19 and TRBJ2-7, the CDR3 gives the full variable domain: DGGITQSPKYLFRKEGQNVTLSCEQNLNHDAMYWYRQDPGQGLRLIYYSQIVNDFQKGDIAEGYSVSREKKESFPLTVTSAQKNPTAFYLCASSMSRDIYYEQYFGPGTRLTVT.

The sample holds a few counts of this clonotype. V gene TRBV24-1 combines with J gene TRBJ2-3; TRBD1 agrees at 10 bases. CDR1 is KGHDR, CDR2 SFDVKD, per germline. This CDR3 has 16 residues. V shed 3 bases, J shed 2 bases, and the junction held 4 bases outside the gene matches. The CDR3: CATSDPGQGFTDTQYF. In nucleotides, the CDR3 is TGTGCCACCAGTGATCCGGGACAGGGGTTCACAGATACGCAGTATTTT.

J is TRBJ2-3 and V is TRBV4-3, with 11 bases matching TRBD2. V lost 0 bases to trimming and J lost 0 bases; unmatched junction nucleotides: 5. The germline V gene has CDR1 LGHNA and CDR2 YSLEER. The CDR3 extends over 18 amino acids. The CDR3 DNA is TGCGCCAGCAGCCAAGATGCTAGCGGGGGGCAAAGCACAGATACGCAGTATTTT. This gives the protein CASSQDASGGQSTDTQYF.

The chain has TRBV7-9 and TRBJ1-4; 11 nucleotides agree with TRBD1. CDR1 and CDR2 (germline): SEHNR, FQNEAQ (reference sequence). The CDR3 is 15 residues long. The V gene end was trimmed by 3 bases and the J gene end by 5 bases; junction bases not matched to a gene: 2. The DNA of the CDR3 is TGTGCCAGCAGCTTGGGGGACAGGGGGAATGAAAAACTGTTTTTT. The encoded protein is CASSLGDRGNEKLFF.

The CDR3 is CASTMGIQPQHF. CDR3 sequence (DNA): TGTGCCAGCACCATGGGGATTCAGCCCCAGCATTTT. V is TRBV12-3 or TRBV12-4 and J is TRBJ1-5; D unresolved. CDR3 length: 12 residues. Trimming took 7 bases from V and 6 from J, leaving 10 bases between them.

The rearrangement joins TRBV24-1 to TRBJ1-5; the match to TRBD1 covers 8 bases. Germline V gene data show CDR1 as KGHDR and CDR2 as SFDVKD. Losses at the gene ends were 6 bases for V and 2 bases for J; bases not matched to a gene: 11. The CDR3 consists of 17 residues. The CDR3: CATSRGRGRAGNQPQHF. CDR3 coding DNA: TGTGCCACCAGTAGGGGCAGGGGGCGTGCGGGCAATCAGCCCCAGCATTTT.

This clonotype was observed a few times. The V gene is TRBV5-1, the J gene TRBJ2-7; the D is unclear. This CDR3 spans 16 amino acids. Germline loops: CDR1 SGHRS, CDR2 YFSETQ. Trimming shortened V by 3 bases and J by 0 bases, and 16 bases separated the two germline ends. Written as DNA, the CDR3 is TGCGCCAGCAGCTCTGGCCCCCTCCAGAGCTCCTACGAGCAGTACTTC. This codes for CASSSGPLQSSYEQYF.

This clonotype appeared a few times. This chain connects TRBV5-6 to TRBJ1-2, with D unclear. The CDR3 has 15 residues. Germline V gene lookup returns CDR1 SGHDT and CDR2 YYEEEE. The ends were cut back, 0 bases at V and 4 bases at J, with 13 bases in the middle. The CDR3 region is CASSLEGRRLYGYTF. The DNA for the CDR3 is TGTGCCAGCAGCTTGGAAGGCAGACGCCTCTATGGCTACACCTTC.

This clonotype has just a few counts. The chain combines TRBV7-8 with TRBJ2-7; 8 bases are a match to TRBD1. The ends lost 5 bases at V and 2 bases at J; junction bases unmatched: 5. Germline V gives CDR1 SGHVS, CDR2 FQNEAQ. CDR3 size: 14 residues. In DNA form, the CDR3 reads TGTGCCAGCAGCGACGGACAGGGTGCCTACGAGCAGTACTTC. Amino acids: CASSDGQGAYEQYF.